These T cell receptor beta chains were read from a single sample in a study of blood T cell repertoires in COVID-19. TCRdb's copy holds only in-frame clones and misses some; the assay was immunoSEQ multiplex PCR. The sample includes 200,000 to 250,000 clones, approximately 84% seen only once; the top ten take nearly 4.5%. Sequencing input: peripheral blood. These TCRs come from a man aged 45-65 years with acute or convalescent COVID-19. The conserved cysteine and the conserved F or W are not part of the CDR3 here. The order of the fields is CDR3 protein, clone size, J gene, V gene. The size field is filled for only some rows; it gives once, few, many or a size class.

cdr3_aa: ASSSLSPLYGYT
clone_size: -
j_call: TRBJ1-2
v_call: TRBV19

cdr3_aa: ASSEASGRLPQH
clone_size: -
j_call: TRBJ1-5
v_call: TRBV6-1

cdr3_aa: ASSPRRQGAYEQY
clone_size: -
j_call: TRBJ2-7
v_call: TRBV18

cdr3_aa: AISRGGPYYEQY
clone_size: -
j_call: TRBJ2-7
v_call: TRBV10-3

cdr3_aa: ASSLTGTAKETQY
clone_size: few
j_call: TRBJ2-5
v_call: TRBV5-1

cdr3_aa: ASSSSPGQEGEQY
clone_size: few
j_call: TRBJ2-7
v_call: TRBV7-3

cdr3_aa: ASSDLSSGNTIY
clone_size: few
j_call: TRBJ1-3
v_call: TRBV5-1

cdr3_aa: ASSLAGGAKVLAF
clone_size: few
j_call: TRBJ1-1
v_call: TRBV5-1

cdr3_aa: ASSLAGSDSPLH
clone_size: -
j_call: TRBJ1-6
v_call: TRBV11-2

cdr3_aa: ASSIARQGRGLF
clone_size: -
j_call: TRBJ1-4
v_call: TRBV19

cdr3_aa: ASSRTGTGANVLT
clone_size: -
j_call: TRBJ2-6
v_call: TRBV3-1/TRBV3-2

cdr3_aa: ATSIGRAQPQH
clone_size: -
j_call: TRBJ1-5
v_call: TRBV15

cdr3_aa: ASSPRGRNTEAF
clone_size: -
j_call: TRBJ1-1
v_call: TRBV2

cdr3_aa: ASTVGRTDSYEQY
clone_size: -
j_call: TRBJ2-7
v_call: TRBV7-9

cdr3_aa: ASSTIRTGGNEQF
clone_size: -
j_call: TRBJ2-1
v_call: TRBV19